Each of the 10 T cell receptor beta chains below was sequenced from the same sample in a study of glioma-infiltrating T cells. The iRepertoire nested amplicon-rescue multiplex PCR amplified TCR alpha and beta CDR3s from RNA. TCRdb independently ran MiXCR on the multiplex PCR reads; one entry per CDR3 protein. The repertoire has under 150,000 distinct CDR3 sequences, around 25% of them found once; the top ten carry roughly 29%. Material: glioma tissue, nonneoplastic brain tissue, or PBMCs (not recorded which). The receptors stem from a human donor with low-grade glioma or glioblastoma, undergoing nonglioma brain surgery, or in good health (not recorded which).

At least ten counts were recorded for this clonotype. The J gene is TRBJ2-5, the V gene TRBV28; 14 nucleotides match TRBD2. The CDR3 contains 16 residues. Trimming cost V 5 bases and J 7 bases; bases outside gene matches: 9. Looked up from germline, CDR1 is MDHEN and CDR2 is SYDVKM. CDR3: CASSPRLAGGLGTQYF. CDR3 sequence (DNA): TGTGCCAGCAGTCCCCGACTAGCGGGGGGGTTGGGGACCCAGTACTTC. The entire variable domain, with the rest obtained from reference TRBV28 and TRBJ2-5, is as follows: DVKVTQSSRYLVKRTGEKVFLECVQDMDHENMFWYRQDPGLGLRLIYFSYDVKMKEKGDIPEGYSVSREKKERFSLILESASTNQTSMYLCASSPRLAGGLGTQYFGPGTRLLVL.

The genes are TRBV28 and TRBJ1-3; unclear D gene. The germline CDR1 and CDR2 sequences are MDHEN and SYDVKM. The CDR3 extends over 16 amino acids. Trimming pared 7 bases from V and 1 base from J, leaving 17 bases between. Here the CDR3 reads CASKYTSALSGNTIYF. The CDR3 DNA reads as TGTGCCAGCAAGTATACGTCGGCTTTATCTGGAAACACCATATATTTT.

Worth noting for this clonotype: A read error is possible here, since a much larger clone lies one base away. CDR3 coding DNA: TGTACCAGCACTGGGAGGACCGGGGAGCTGTCTTTT. It codes for CTSTGRTGELSF. The chain is built from TRBV6-1 and TRBJ2-2, with a weak D call TRBD2 (6 bases). This CDR3 contains 12 residues. Looked up from germline, CDR1 is MNHNS and CDR2 is SASEGT.

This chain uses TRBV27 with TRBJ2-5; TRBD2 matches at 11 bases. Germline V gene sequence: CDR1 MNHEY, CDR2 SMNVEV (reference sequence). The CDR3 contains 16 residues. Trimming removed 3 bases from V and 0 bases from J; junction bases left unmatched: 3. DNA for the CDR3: TGTGCCAGCAGTTTCGGGACTAGCGGATACCAAGAGACCCAGTACTTC. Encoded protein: CASSFGTSGYQETQYF.

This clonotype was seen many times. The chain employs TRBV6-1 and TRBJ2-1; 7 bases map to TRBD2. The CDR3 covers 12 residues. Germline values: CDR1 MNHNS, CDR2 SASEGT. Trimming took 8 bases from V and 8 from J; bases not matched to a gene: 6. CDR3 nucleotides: TGTGCCAGCCATAATGCGGGGGATGAGCAGTTCTTC. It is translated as CASHNAGDEQFF.

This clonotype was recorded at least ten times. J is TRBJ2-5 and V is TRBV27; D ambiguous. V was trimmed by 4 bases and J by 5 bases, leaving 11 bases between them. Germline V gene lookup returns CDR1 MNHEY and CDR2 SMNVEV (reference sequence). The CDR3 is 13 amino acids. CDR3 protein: CASSSGLLETQYF. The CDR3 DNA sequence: TGTGCCAGCAGTTCCGGGCTCCTCGAGACCCAGTACTTC.

For the CDR3, the DNA is TGTGCCAGTAGGGGACAGGGGCAAAATACGCAGTATTTT. Encoded protein: CASRGQGQNTQYF. The rearrangement links TRBV12-3 or TRBV12-4 to TRBJ2-3, with 10 bases aligning to TRBD1. The CDR3 has 13 amino acids. The trim removed 9 bases at V and 7 bases at J, leaving 7 bases unmatched.

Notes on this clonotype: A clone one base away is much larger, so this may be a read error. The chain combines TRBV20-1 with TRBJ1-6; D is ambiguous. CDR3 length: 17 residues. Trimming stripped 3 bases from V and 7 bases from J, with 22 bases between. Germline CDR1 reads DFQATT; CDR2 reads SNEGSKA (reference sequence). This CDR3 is CSASRPRRRNSNSPLHF. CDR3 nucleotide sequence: TGCAGTGCTAGCAGACCGCGTAGAAGAAATTCAAATTCACCCCTCCACTTT.

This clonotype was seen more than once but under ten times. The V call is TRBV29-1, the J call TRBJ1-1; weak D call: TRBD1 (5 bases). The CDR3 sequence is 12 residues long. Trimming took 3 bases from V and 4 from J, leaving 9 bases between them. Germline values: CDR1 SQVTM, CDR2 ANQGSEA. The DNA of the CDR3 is TGCAGCGTTGACCTGGGACGCACTGAAGCTTTCTTT. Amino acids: CSVDLGRTEAFF.

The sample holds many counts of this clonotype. This chain's CDR3 is CASGYNEQFF. CDR3 nucleotide sequence: TGTGCCAGCGGGTACAATGAGCAGTTCTTC. The rearrangement links TRBV28 to TRBJ2-1, with D uncertain. Trimming took off 8 bases at V and 4 bases at J, with 3 bases between the two ends. This CDR3 is built from 10 residues. Looked up from germline, CDR1 is MDHEN and CDR2 is SYDVKM.